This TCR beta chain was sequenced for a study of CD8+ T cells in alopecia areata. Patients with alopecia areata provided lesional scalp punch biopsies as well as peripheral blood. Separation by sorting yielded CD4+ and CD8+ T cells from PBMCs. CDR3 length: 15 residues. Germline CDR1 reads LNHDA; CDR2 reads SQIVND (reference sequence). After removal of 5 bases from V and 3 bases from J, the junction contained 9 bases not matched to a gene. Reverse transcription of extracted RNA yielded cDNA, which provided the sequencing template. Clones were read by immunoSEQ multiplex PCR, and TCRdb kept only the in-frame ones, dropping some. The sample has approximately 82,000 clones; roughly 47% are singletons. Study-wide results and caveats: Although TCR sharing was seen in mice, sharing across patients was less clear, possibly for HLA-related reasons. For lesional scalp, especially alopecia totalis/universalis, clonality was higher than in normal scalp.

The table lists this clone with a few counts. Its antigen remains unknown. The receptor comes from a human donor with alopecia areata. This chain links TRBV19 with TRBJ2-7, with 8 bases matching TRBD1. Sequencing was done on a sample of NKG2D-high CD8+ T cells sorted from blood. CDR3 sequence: CASSAVGTGHYEQYF. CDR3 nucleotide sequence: TGTGCCAGTAGTGCCGTGGGGACAGGCCACTACGAGCAGTACTTC.